This T cell receptor beta chain was captured by sequencing in a study of early T cells in non-severe SARS-CoV-2 infection. Study-level information: Sequencing of unsorted whole blood was done on bulk RNA, leaving chains unpaired.

The CDR3 spans 13 residues. The V gene's germline CDR1 is SNHLY and CDR2 FYNNEI. The J segment lost 7 bases and the V segment lost 9 bases, leaving 7 bases of the junction unmatched. Many counts were recorded for this clonotype. The TCR library protocol was used to attach unique molecular identifiers. These identifiers were attached to individual cDNA molecules. MiXCR, run by TCRdb on the 5' RACE reads, gives a single entry per CDR3 protein. The table shows tens of thousands of distinct CDR3 sequences, with more than 10% occurring only once. Sequenced sample: whole blood. The receptor was derived from an adult who was a healthcare worker with PCR-confirmed SARS-CoV-2 infection or an uninfected control (not recorded which). The chain is built from TRBV2 and TRBJ1-5, with 9 bases fitting TRBD1. CDR3 bases: TGTGCCAGTGCCGGGACAGGGAGACAGCCCCAGCATTTT. It is translated as CASAGTGRQPQHF.